Listed here are 17 T cell receptor beta chains from one sample, sequenced in a study of technical replicates of blood from a handful of donors. Sequencing was performed with immunoSEQ multiplex PCR; in TCRdb, only in-frame clones are kept and a portion is missing. The table lists fewer than 60,000 clones, 90% to 95% of them singletons. The sequencing sample was made of PBMCs. The receptors stem from a human donor in good health. Some clones in this sample may be carry-over from other donors' samples.

The chain employs TRBV9 and TRBJ1-1, with D hard to call. This CDR3 is 13 amino acids long. Germline CDR1 SGDLS, CDR2 YYNGEE. The V gene lost 1 base and the J gene lost 2 bases, with 6 bases spanning the gap. CDR3 nucleotides: TGTGCCAGCAGCGTAATAGTTAACACTGAAGCTTTCTTT. Amino acids: CASSVIVNTEAFF.

The CDR3 DNA reads as TGCGCCAGCAGCCGGGACGGACAGGGTGAAGAGCAGTACTTC. It codes for CASSRDGQGEEQYF. This chain connects TRBV4-1 to TRBJ2-7; 8 nucleotides agree with TRBD1. The junction had 9 bases not matched to a gene; V was cut back by 4 bases and J by 7 bases. The germline gives CDR1 MGHRA, CDR2 YSYEKL. The CDR3 covers 14 residues.

J is TRBJ2-5 and V is TRBV7-2; TRBD2 matches at 8 bases. V was pared by 2 bases and J by 3 bases, with 11 bases of the junction left unmatched. The CDR3 totals 17 residues. Germline V gives CDR1 SGHTA, CDR2 FQGNSA. CDR3 in DNA: TGTGCCAGCAGCTTATGGCCCAGCGGGGGAAAAGAAGAGACCCAGTACTTC. Translating gives CASSLWPSGGKEETQYF.

V and J are TRBV5-6 and TRBJ2-5; unclear D gene. The CDR3 has 14 amino acids. V was cut by 4 bases and J by 4 bases, with 14 bases left in between. CDR1 SGHDT and CDR2 YYEEEE come from the germline V gene. The DNA for the CDR3 is TGTGCCAGCAGCCCCGGTCGAGGATCAGAGACCCAGTACTTC. Translating gives CASSPGRGSETQYF.

J is TRBJ2-7 and V is TRBV4-2; 7 bases are a match to TRBD2. Germline V gene lookup returns CDR1 LGHNA and CDR2 YNFKEQ. V lost 4 bases to trimming and J lost 2 bases; unmatched junction nucleotides: 5. The CDR3 totals 14 residues. The CDR3 loop is CASSPGLGAYEQYF. The CDR3 DNA sequence: TGTGCCAGCAGCCCCGGACTAGGGGCCTACGAGCAGTACTTC.

This chain joins TRBV4-2 and TRBJ2-7; D unclear. There are 16 residues in the CDR3. The V end was cut by 2 bases, the J end by 4 bases, with 18 bases between. Per the germline V gene, CDR1 is LGHNA and CDR2 is YNFKEQ. Here the CDR3 reads CASSQPTGAHDYEQYF. CDR3 sequence (DNA): TGTGCCAGCAGCCAACCTACCGGAGCTCACGATTACGAGCAGTACTTC.

The chain has TRBV15 and TRBJ1-4; possibly TRBD1 for D (6 bases). Germline lookup yields CDR1 LNHNV and CDR2 YYDKDF (reference sequence). CDR3 length: 16 residues. The germline V and J ends were trimmed by 5 bases and 3 bases, with 16 bases remaining between them. For the CDR3, the DNA is TGTGCCACCAGCCTTGTCGAGGACAGCTCTAATGAAAAACTGTTTTTT. This translates into CATSLVEDSSNEKLFF. The whole variable domain, filled in from reference TRBV15 and TRBJ1-4, reads DAMVIQNPRYQVTQFGKPVTLSCSQTLNHNVMYWYQQKSSQAPKLLFHYYDKDFNNEADTPDNFQSRRPNTSFCFLDIRSPGLGDTAMYLCATSLVEDSSNEKLFFGSGTQLSVL.

V gene TRBV19 combines with J gene TRBJ1-1; 9 nucleotides align to TRBD1. CDR1 is LNHDA, CDR2 SQIVND, per germline (reference sequence). The CDR3 runs 14 residues. The V and J ends lost 6 bases and 1 base, in that order; junction bases with no gene match: 3. The CDR3 is CASSLQGANTEAFF. CDR3 coding DNA: TGTGCCAGTAGCCTACAGGGGGCGAACACTGAAGCTTTCTTT.

The genes are TRBV4-3 and TRBJ2-1; 10 bases are a match to TRBD1. The CDR3 covers 17 residues. CDR1 LGHNA and CDR2 YSLEER come from the germline V gene. V was pared by 1 base and J by 3 bases, with 6 bases of the junction left unmatched. This CDR3 is CASSQVRGTGDYNEQFF. In DNA, the CDR3 is TGCGCCAGCAGCCAAGTTCGGGGGACAGGGGACTACAATGAGCAGTTCTTC.

Only a few counts were recorded for this clone. The J gene is TRBJ2-6, the V gene TRBV30; 7 nucleotides align to TRBD1. The CDR3 has 16 residues. The germline CDR1 and CDR2 sequences are GTSNPN and SVGIG (reference sequence). In DNA, the CDR3 is TGTGCTTCCCTGGGACAGATAGTCTCTGGGGCCAACGTCCTGACTTTC. Its translation is CASLGQIVSGANVLTF.

In regard to this clone: Relative to the germline gene, one junction end is altered; a read error may explain this. The chain carries TRBV6-5 and TRBJ2-1, with a weak D call TRBD1 (6 bases). CDR3 length: 12 residues. CDR1 is MNHEY and CDR2 is SVGAGI in the germline V gene. CDR3 in DNA: TGTGCCAGCAGTTCGATAACAGGGACGCCGCTCTTC. Its protein is CASSSITGTPLF.

The chain carries TRBV2 and TRBJ2-3; the match to TRBD1 covers 7 bases. The CDR3 consists of 14 residues. Germline V gene lookup returns CDR1 SNHLY and CDR2 FYNNEI. V gave up 6 bases and J gave up 2 bases; unmatched junction bases: 5. CDR3 in DNA: TGTGCCAGCAGAAGACAGGGTTTCACAGATACGCAGTATTTT. This gives the protein CASRRQGFTDTQYF.

The V gene is TRBV9, the J gene TRBJ2-5; TRBD2 aligns across 8 bases. This CDR3 is 15 amino acids long. Germline CDR1 is SGDLS and CDR2 is YYNGEE. V was pared by 3 bases and J by 5 bases, with 9 bases of the junction left unmatched. CDR3 loop: CASSATGLGAETQYF. CDR3 coding DNA: TGTGCCAGCAGCGCCACGGGACTAGGAGCGGAGACCCAGTACTTC.

The chain combines TRBV25-1 with TRBJ1-4; a weak D match, TRBD1 (6 bases). V shed 5 bases and J shed 3 bases, with 10 bases lying between them. The germline V gene has CDR1 MGHDK and CDR2 SYGVNS. The CDR3 spans 14 residues. CDR3 bases: TGTGCCAGCAGTTACGGGGGGCCTAATGAAAAACTGTTTTTT. Translation gives CASSYGGPNEKLFF.

The chain links TRBV7-2 to TRBJ2-1, with D possibly matching TRBD1 (6 bases). The CDR3 length is 17 residues. Germline-derived CDR1 and CDR2 are SGHTA and FQGNSA. Trimming took off 1 base at V and 7 bases at J, with 20 bases between the two ends. CDR3 in DNA: TGTGCCAGCAGCTTAGAGGAGGTGAGACAGAGGGGGAATGAGCAGTTCTTC. Its protein product is CASSLEEVRQRGNEQFF.

The rearrangement uses TRBV18 and TRBJ1-5; 8 nucleotides line up with TRBD1. Germline CDR1 is KGHSH and CDR2 is LQKENI. This CDR3 is built from 15 residues. Unmatched junction bases numbered 10, after V lost 5 bases and J lost 7 bases. The DNA of the CDR3 is TGTGCCAGCTCATCCGGGACAGGTAGTGACCAGCCCCAGCATTTT. Translated: CASSSGTGSDQPQHF. The variable domain in full, with the rest retrieved from reference TRBV18 and TRBJ1-5, is NAGVMQNPRHLVRRRGQEARLRCSPMKGHSHVYWYRQLPEEGLKFMVYLQKENIIDESGMPKERFSAEFPKEGPSILRIQQVVRGDSAAYFCASSSGTGSDQPQHFGDGTRLSIL.

V usage is TRBV29-1 and J usage is TRBJ2-1; D not resolved. CDR1 SQVTM and CDR2 ANQGSEA come from the germline V gene. Trimming shortened V by 3 bases and J by 0 bases, and 3 bases separated the two germline ends. The CDR3 spans 12 residues. The CDR3 nucleotides read TGCAGCGTTGAGGCCTCCTACAATGAGCAGTTCTTC. Translated, it gives CSVEASYNEQFF.